These T cell receptor beta chains were read from a single sample in a study of cytomegalovirus exposure and HLA in healthy donors. TCRdb's table, derived via immunoSEQ multiplex PCR, lists solely in-frame clones and lacks some. This sample yields around 120,000 clones, of which roughly 82% are seen a single time; 3.5% to 4% belongs to the top ten. The sample taken for sequencing was PBMCs. The source is a human donor in good health. Each CDR3 is given with its conserved first and last residue. D genes are given only for firm matches. Clone size, where shown, is once, few, many, or a class for clones that have expanded.

abundance,v_gene,j_gene,d_gene,CDR3nt,CDR3aa
.,TRBV6-6,TRBJ1-4,.,TGTGCCAGCAGGGGCAATGAAAAACTGTTTTTT,CASRGNEKLFF
.,TRBV7-8,TRBJ2-1,.,TGTGCCAGCGGATTAGCCACTTTCTCCTACAATGAGCAGTTCTTC,CASGLATFSYNEQFF
few,TRBV27,TRBJ2-5,TRBD1,TGTGCCAGCAGTGCACCGGGACAGGGGGTACGTGAGACCCAGTACTTC,CASSAPGQGVRETQYF
.,TRBV11-2,TRBJ2-1,TRBD1,TGTGCCAGCAGCTTAAGACAGGGAGAATACTATGAGCAGTTCTTC,CASSLRQGEYYEQFF
.,TRBV28,TRBJ2-7,TRBD1,TGTGCCAGCAGTTTATACAGGGGTCAAGACGAGCAGTACTTC,CASSLYRGQDEQYF
.,TRBV11-2,TRBJ2-7,.,TGTGCCAGCTCTCCCCGGGGTGCGGTTGCGGACGAGCAGTACTTC,CASSPRGAVADEQYF
.,TRBV5-1,TRBJ2-2,.,TGCGCCAGCAGCCTGCCTGAGGGTCTCGGGGAGCTGTTTTTT,CASSLPEGLGELFF
.,TRBV7-2,TRBJ2-1,.,TGTGCCAGCAGCTTGGGTAGCGCCAGCTCCTACAATGAGCAGTTCTTC,CASSLGSASSYNEQFF
.,TRBV29-1,TRBJ2-7,TRBD2,TGCAGCGTTGTCGGACTAGCGAGAGACTACGAGCAGTACTTC,CSVVGLARDYEQYF
once,TRBV6-6,TRBJ2-4,.,TGTGCCAGCAGTTACGAACTTTCCAAAAACATTCAGTACTTC,CASSYELSKNIQYF
.,TRBV27,TRBJ2-5,TRBD2,TGTGCCAGCAGGACCGGGACTAGCGGGAGACAGACCCAGTACTTC,CASRTGTSGRQTQYF
once,TRBV28,TRBJ1-2,TRBD1,TGTGCCAGCAGTCAGGGACAGCTATCTAACTATGGCTACACCTTC,CASSQGQLSNYGYTF
.,TRBV7-9,TRBJ2-7,TRBD1,TGTTCCAGCAGCTGGTGGACAGGGCCAGGTGGAGAGCAGTACTTC,CSSSWWTGPGGEQYF
.,TRBV7-2,TRBJ2-1,TRBD1,TGTGCCAGCAGCTTTAGGGGGCCCTACAATGAGCAGTTCTTC,CASSFRGPYNEQFF
.,TRBV28,TRBJ1-1,.,TGTGCCAGCAGTTTGGCTGTCGGGGTCGGGGACACTGAAGCTTTCTTT,CASSLAVGVGDTEAFF
.,TRBV18,TRBJ1-1,.,TGTGCCAGCTCACCACAGAGACAGAACACTGAAGCTTTCTTT,CASSPQRQNTEAFF
once,TRBV5-1,TRBJ1-6,TRBD1,TGCGCCAGCAGCCCTCAGGGTCCGGGACAGCTAAATTCACCCCTCCACTTT,CASSPQGPGQLNSPLHF
.,TRBV5-6,TRBJ2-7,.,TGTGCCAGCACCCCATCCAGGGTAGCAATCCACGAGCAGTACTTC,CASTPSRVAIHEQYF
.,TRBV7-8,TRBJ2-1,TRBD2,TGTGCCAGCAGCCTCCGGACTAGCGGGAGTTGGGATGAGCAGTTCTTC,CASSLRTSGSWDEQFF
.,TRBV29-1,TRBJ2-1,TRBD2,TGCAGCGTTGAAATGCTAGCGGGAGGGCCGGGAGGCAATGAGCAGTTCTTC,CSVEMLAGGPGGNEQFF
.,TRBV5-5,TRBJ2-1,.,TGTGCCAGCAGCGCGGACTCGGTCTCCTACAATGAGCAGTTCTTC,CASSADSVSYNEQFF
once,TRBV6-1,TRBJ2-1,.,TGTGCCAGCAGTGACATAAGGCCTAGAAGTGGCAATGAGCAGTTCTTC,CASSDIRPRSGNEQFF
once,TRBV23-1,TRBJ2-2,.,TGCGCCAGCAGCCCAGGGGGGGACCCGGGACAGGCCGTTGGCGGGGAGCTGTTTTTT,CASSPGGDPGQAVGGELFF
.,TRBV6-5,TRBJ1-2,.,TGTGCCAGCAGCCCCGGGGGGGCTAACTATGGCTACACCTTC,CASSPGGANYGYTF
.,TRBV28,TRBJ2-7,.,TGTGCCAGCAGACCACACTCCTACGAGCAGTACTTC,CASRPHSYEQYF
once,TRBV5-1,TRBJ2-1,.,TGCGCCAGCAGTAATCGGGGTGCGAACCCCCACAATGAGCAGTTCTTC,CASSNRGANPHNEQFF
.,TRBV19,TRBJ2-7,TRBD2,TGTGCCAGTAGTATAGATCTACGGGGGGTCTACGAGCAGTACTTC,CASSIDLRGVYEQYF
few,TRBV7-9,TRBJ1-4,.,TGTGCCAGCAGCCACAGGGAGACTAATGAAAAACTGTTTTTT,CASSHRETNEKLFF
.,TRBV7-3,TRBJ2-6,.,TGTGCCAGCAGCTTAACGATTGGGCAGGGGTCCTCCGGGGCCAACGTCCTGACTTTC,CASSLTIGQGSSGANVLTF
.,TRBV6-1,TRBJ1-1,.,TGTGCCAGCCACCGTGGCGGGAGCAACACTGAAGCTTTCTTT,CASHRGGSNTEAFF
.,TRBV28,TRBJ1-1,.,TGTGCCAGCAGTTTATCGACAGGTGAAGCTTTCTTT,CASSLSTGEAFF
.,TRBV4-1,TRBJ2-7,TRBD1,TGCGCCAGCAGCCAAGAAGGGGGCGAGTACGAGCAGTACTTC,CASSQEGGEYEQYF
.,TRBV25-1,TRBJ2-1,TRBD2,TGTGCCAGCAGTGACTCTGCTAGCGGGAGGGCCTACAATGAGCAGTTCTTC,CASSDSASGRAYNEQFF
.,TRBV28,TRBJ1-3,TRBD1,TGTGCCAGCAGTTTTCGGGCGGAGACAGGGTTGTACACCATATATTTT,CASSFRAETGLYTIYF
.,TRBV28,TRBJ2-7,TRBD2,TGTGCCAGCAGTATAAACCGGGGGGATGACAGTATCACCTACGAGCAGTACTTC,CASSINRGDDSITYEQYF
.,TRBV7-8,TRBJ1-1,TRBD1,TGTGCCAGCTCTACGGGGACAGAGAACACTGAAGCTTTCTTT,CASSTGTENTEAFF
once,TRBV5-6,TRBJ2-1,.,TGTGCCAGCAGCCCCTTTTTGTTAGCAGGGGGAGGCGAGCAGTTCTTC,CASSPFLLAGGGEQFF
.,TRBV10-3,TRBJ2-7,TRBD2,TGTGCAACTCGGATCATTAGCGGGATCTCCTACGAGCAGTACTTC,CATRIISGISYEQYF
few,TRBV21-1,TRBJ2-1,.,TGTGCCAGCAGCAAAGGAGATACGGGAGGGCCACATGAGCAGTTCTTC,CASSKGDTGGPHEQFF
.,TRBV7-8,TRBJ1-5,.,TGTGCCAGCAGCTTAGAAGAGGGCAATCAGCCCCAGCATTTT,CASSLEEGNQPQHF
.,TRBV2,TRBJ2-7,.,TGTGCCAGCAGTGAACTTCGGAGCGAGCAGTACTTC,CASSELRSEQYF
once,TRBV30,TRBJ1-2,.,TGTGCCTGGAGTTTCGGTACCTATGGCTACACCTTC,CAWSFGTYGYTF
.,TRBV5-1,TRBJ2-7,TRBD2,TGCGCCAGCAGCTCGGGGGGTGGGGGGAGCCTCTCCTACGAGCAGTACTTC,CASSSGGGGSLSYEQYF
.,TRBV6-5,TRBJ1-3,.,TGTGCCAGCAGTTATGGTCGGGGAAACACCATATATTTT,CASSYGRGNTIYF
once,TRBV7-9,TRBJ2-4,.,TGTGCCAGCAGCCCCCGGGAAATCAAAAACATTCAGTACTTC,CASSPREIKNIQYF
.,TRBV5-5,TRBJ1-2,TRBD1,TGTGCCAGCAGCCTCCTCCGGGACAGGGTGGAAGGCTACACCTTC,CASSLLRDRVEGYTF
.,TRBV19,TRBJ2-5,.,TGTGCCAGTAACCCCGGGCGGCAGGGGAATACAGAGACCCAGTACTTC,CASNPGRQGNTETQYF
few,TRBV2,TRBJ1-2,.,TGTGCCAGCACGAAGGAGAACTATGGCTACACCTTC,CASTKENYGYTF
.,TRBV5-5,TRBJ2-3,.,TGTGCCAGCAGCTTGCCGGGGACTGGTGGTACGGATACGCAGTATTTT,CASSLPGTGGTDTQYF
.,TRBV5-4,TRBJ1-2,.,TGTGCCAGCAGCCCCCCCGGGACACAGCGCAACTATGGCTACACCTTC,CASSPPGTQRNYGYTF
.,TRBV18,TRBJ1-1,TRBD1,TGTGCCAGCTCACCGGACAGGGTGAACACTGAAGCTTTCTTT,CASSPDRVNTEAFF
.,TRBV10-3,TRBJ2-3,TRBD2,TGTGCCATCAGTGAGTCGACTAGCGGGAGGTCGATGGATACGCAGTATTTT,CAISESTSGRSMDTQYF
.,TRBV2,TRBJ2-2,TRBD1,TGTGCCAGCAGTTCGACAGGGGGCAACACCGGGGAGCTGTTTTTT,CASSSTGGNTGELFF
.,TRBV5-1,TRBJ1-3,.,TGCGCCAGCAGCCAGACAGCGAACTCTGGAAACACCATATATTTT,CASSQTANSGNTIYF
.,TRBV9,TRBJ2-7,.,TGTGCCAGCAGCGCTAATAGACAGGCTACGGCCTACGAGCAGTACTTC,CASSANRQATAYEQYF
.,TRBV28,TRBJ2-7,.,TGTGCCAGCAGTCACCCTAACTCCCGCGAGCAGTACTTC,CASSHPNSREQYF
.,TRBV2,TRBJ1-1,.,TGTGCCAGCAGTGCCCGGACAGTACACACTGAAGCTTTCTTT,CASSARTVHTEAFF
.,TRBV20-1,TRBJ1-1,.,TGCAGTGCTAGTATCTCTTCTGAAGCTTTCTTT,CSASISSEAFF
.,TRBV5-1,TRBJ2-1,.,TGCGCCAGCAGCTTGATACTTGACAATGAGCAGTTCTTC,CASSLILDNEQFF
.,TRBV4-1,TRBJ1-2,.,TGCGCCAGCAGCCACGACCGCACGACAGGCTCTTATGGCTACACCTTC,CASSHDRTTGSYGYTF